Described below is a single TCR beta chain sequence and its context. The target of this receptor is not known. A much larger clone lies one base from this, so it may be a read error. All patients had node-negative disease on CT and PET/CT, and none had a history of other malignancies or had previously received chemotherapy or radiotherapy. About 6 milliliters of peripheral venous blood were drawn into EDTA tubes at each of two time points. PBMCs were isolated by Ficoll-Paque Plus density-gradient centrifugation. Right after collection, samples were placed at -80 degrees C and kept there until analysis. Two rounds of multiplex PCR on genomic DNA were used to amplify the TCR beta CDR3 region. In the first round of PCR, primers specific to each TRBV and TRBJ gene were used, and the primer sequences are filed in Chinese patent CN105087789A. Universal primers were used in the second PCR round. The Roche High Pure PCR Template Preparation Kit was used to extract genomic DNA from the frozen PBMCs. The libraries underwent paired-end sequencing with 151 bp reads on an Illumina HiSeq 3000. As for the original processing: Raw reads lacking the multiplex PCR primer sequences were removed with CutAdapt. Using PEAR, the high-quality paired reads were merged into contigs. MiXCR assigned TRB V, D and J gene segments to each contig by aligning to reference sequences. To remove sequencing errors, CDR3 sequences were clustered according to base quality and sequence similarity. Diversity was measured as Shannon entropy normalized by the natural log of productive TCR sequence number. Clonality was defined as one minus Shannon entropy divided by the natural log of the number of unique clonotypes. Progression-free survival cut-offs for repertoire metrics were chosen using the Youden index of ROC curves, with analyses run in R 3.5.3. TCRdb handled the public reads itself, with Q25 trimming in fastp and clone calling in MiXCR, and kept productive beta chains. A single entry per CDR3 protein holds the most common genes and DNA from its merged rows. These V and J calls originate from TCRdb's pipeline instead of the authors' own analysis. For this sample there are approximately 25,000 distinct CDR3 sequences; around 43% appear just once. Roughly a third of the sample is in the top ten clones.

V drops 4 bases and J drops 3 bases, leaving 11 bases in between. The CDR3 runs 14 amino acids, cysteine and phenylalanine included. Solely the CDR3 DNA is kept, with 42 bases framed from the first base. Sequences MGHRA (CDR1) and YSYEKL (CDR2) are obtained from the germline V gene. These data originate in a study of prognosis after radiotherapy for stage I lung cancer (dated by TCRdb to the early 2020s). Regarding the study in general: Fewer than 20 stage I NSCLC patients were enrolled in Nanjing, China, between early 2018 and early 2019. Peripheral blood TCR beta repertoires were profiled in stage I NSCLC patients before and after stereotactic body radiotherapy, and the repertoires were related to distant failure. Every patient was deemed medically inoperable, around 11 because of comorbidities and over five because they refused surgery. Ages in the cohort of some 13 men and 6 or 7 women ranged from about 50 to 90 years, with a median of 74. SBRT was given in 3 to 5 fractions with a biologically effective dose of at least 100 Gy, using image-guided IMRT or VMAT. The study sequenced approximately 40 blood samples from some 19 patients, one before and one after SBRT per patient. Distant metastases were developed by four of the 19 patients after SBRT, at a median of around seven months, whereas no significant progression was observed in the other 15 patients. Tumor histology was squamous cell carcinoma in more than 5 patients and adenocarcinoma in about a dozen. In roughly 15 patients the disease was a newly diagnosed primary stage I lung tumor, whereas roughly five had oligometastatic NSCLC following surgical resection of the primary tumor. Concurrent therapy was not administered to any patient alongside SBRT.

Here is what the overall study found, with its caveats: Limitations of the study included a small cohort and short follow-up, and the study findings need independent validation. No determination of tumor specificity was made for expanded TCR clones. No adjustment for multiple comparisons was applied to any of the reported P values. TRBV and TRBJ usage frequencies reportedly differed by metastasis status, in two V genes at baseline and in fewer than ten V and two J genes after SBRT. After SBRT, the count of unique TCR clones dropped from a median of approximately 11,000 beforehand to roughly 7,100 afterward (Wilcoxon paired P=0.011). Post-SBRT Shannon entropy and its change from baseline were lower in patients who developed distant metastases; baseline Shannon entropy was not associated with metastases.

The sequencing used PBMCs, collected before or after stereotactic body radiation therapy (not recorded which). The receptor was derived from a donor over 45 with non-small cell lung cancer. Recombination connected TRBV4-1 to TRBJ2-3; TRBD2 is possibly the D segment (5 matching bases). The CDR3 protein: CASSRPGRTDTQYF. The bases read TGCGCCAGCAGCCGGCCGGGGAGAACAGATACGCAGTATTTT.